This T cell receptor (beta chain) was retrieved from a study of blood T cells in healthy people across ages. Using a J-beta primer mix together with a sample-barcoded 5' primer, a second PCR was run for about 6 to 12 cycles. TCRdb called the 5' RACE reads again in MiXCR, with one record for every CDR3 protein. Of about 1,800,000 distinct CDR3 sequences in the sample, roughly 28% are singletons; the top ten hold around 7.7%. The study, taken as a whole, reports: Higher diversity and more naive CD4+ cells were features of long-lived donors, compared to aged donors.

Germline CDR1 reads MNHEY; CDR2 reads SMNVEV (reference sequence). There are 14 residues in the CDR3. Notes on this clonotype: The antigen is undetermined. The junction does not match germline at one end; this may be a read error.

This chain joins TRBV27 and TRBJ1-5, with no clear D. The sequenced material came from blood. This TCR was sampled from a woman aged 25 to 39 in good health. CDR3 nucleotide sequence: TGTGTCAGCAGTCCCAATTATAGCAATCAGCCCCAGCATTTT. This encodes CVSSPNYSNQPQHF.